The following is a TCR beta chain sequence with its context. Its antigen is not identified. cDNA specific to TCR beta was made from 500 ng of total RNA, with a constant-region primer employed for priming. Investigators got TCR beta libraries out of three nested multiplex PCR rounds, done with slightly modified ARM-PCR. TRBV1-TRBV30 forward primers paired with a C-beta reverse primer were used in the first two PCR rounds, which ran about 11 cycles each. TCRdb analysed the multiplex PCR reads with MiXCR anew, one entry per CDR3 protein. The table includes over 250,000 distinct CDR3 sequences, more than 55% detected once. These data originate in a study of tumor-infiltrating lymphocytes in primary liver carcinoma. Points from the study as a whole: The study found a significantly higher top-250-clone fraction in tumors than in blood (p = 0.039). Researchers found tumor-adjacent and tumor-blood pairs overlapped less than tumor region pairs.

Germline loops: CDR1 LGHNA, CDR2 YNFKEQ. This CDR3 has 14 amino acids. V was pared by 2 bases and J by 6 bases, with 13 bases between. It was unsorted whole blood that yielded blood RNA, and germline DNA was also extracted. The chain is built from TRBV4-2 and TRBJ1-2; D is uncertain. This sequence was found in a woman under 40 with primary liver carcinoma and hepatitis B virus infection. The specimen sequenced was peripheral blood. CDR3 amino acids: CASSQRVYIDGYTF. The CDR3 DNA is TGTGCCAGCAGCCAAAGGGTCTATATCGATGGCTACACCTTC.